The source of this TCR beta chain is a study of vaccination effects on CD4 cells after COVID-19. Data came from immunoSEQ multiplex PCR; TCRdb stores just in-frame clones and leaves some out. The table records about 23,000 clones, around 70% of them present only once. A remark on this clone: The antigen is not known.

V lost 3 bases to trimming and J lost 5 bases, with 6 bases between them. CDR3 length: 11 residues. Looked up from germline, CDR1 is DFQATT and CDR2 is SNEGSKA (reference sequence). Before sequencing, viral peptide pools were used by the ViraFEST assay to expand antigen-specific CD4+ T cells. Isolating CD4+ T cells followed approximately nine days of culture. None of these healthy vaccinees had been infected with SARS-CoV-2 before vaccination. This chain connects TRBV20-1 to TRBJ2-3; D gene uncertain. The clonotype comes from a human donor who received a COVID-19 vaccine. The starting material was CD4+ T cells from PBMCs cultured with SARS-CoV-2 spike peptides, obtained before COVID-19 vaccination. The CDR3 DNA is TGCAGTGCTAGGAGTCAAGATACGCAGTATTTT. This sequence encodes CSARSQDTQYF.